The present T cell receptor beta chain was sequenced within a study of technical replicates of blood from several donors. TCRdb's table, derived via immunoSEQ multiplex PCR, lists solely in-frame clones and lacks some. The sample shows roughly 50,000 clones, roughly 96% of them seen only once. The V end lost 5 bases, the J end lost 2 bases, and 12 bases lay between the germline ends. The CDR3 spans 15 residues. Germline values: CDR1 MNHNS, CDR2 SASEGT. The sequence derives from a human donor in good health. Some clones in this sample may be carry-over from other donors' samples. The rearrangement uses TRBV6-1 and TRBJ2-2; D is perhaps TRBD1 (5 bases). Sequenced: PBMCs. CDR3 loop: CASSWQGTNTGELFF. The CDR3 nucleotides read TGTGCCAGCAGTTGGCAGGGAACAAACACCGGGGAGCTGTTTTTT.